Shown below are 22 T cell receptor beta chains from a single sample sequenced in a study of Ad26.COV2.S vaccination and SARS-CoV-2 variants (dated by TCRdb to about 2021). Libraries were constructed by the immunoSEQ multiplex PCR assay. TCRdb re-hosts the immuneACCESS table, in-frame sequences only. Its copies lack some clones; in the studies checked, an unresolved V gene accounts for under half of them, and the cause for the rest is not known. The sample table lists roughly 500,000 clones, around 88% of them with a count of one. The top ten constitute roughly 12% of the sample. The treatment or condition label, as the study defines it: about 20 received Ad26.COV2.S at low or high dose, single or two shots; 5 received placebo; per-sample allocation not given. Repertoires of vaccine and placebo recipients were sequenced from samples taken on day 63 after the first injection. The specimen was peripheral blood, collected in a trial of Ad26.COV2.S vaccine versus placebo. These receptors were obtained from a person aged 18-65 years who received the Ad26.COV2.S COVID-19 vaccine or a placebo.

This rearrangement joins TRBV5-4 to TRBJ2-5; TRBD1 aligns across 7 bases. The CDR3 spans 14 residues. V lost 5 bases, J lost 5 bases, and 9 bases stayed unmatched. Germline V CDR1 and CDR2: SGHNT, YYREEE (reference sequence). In DNA, the CDR3 is TGTGCCAGCAGTCAGGCTGAGGGGGCGGAGACCCAGTACTTC. It translates to CASSQAEGAETQYF. Looking up the rest from reference TRBV5-4 and TRBJ2-5 gives the full variable domain: ETGVTQSPTHLIKTRGQQVTLRCSSQSGHNTVSWYQQALGQGPQFIFQYYREEENGRGNFPPRFSGLQFPNYSSELNVNALELDDSALYLCASSQAEGAETQYFGPGTRLLVL.

The chain combines TRBV6-5 with TRBJ2-1; 11 bases are a match to TRBD2. With V trimmed by 6 bases and J by 4 bases, 5 bases remained unmatched. Germline CDR1 and CDR2: MNHEY and SVGAGI. This CDR3 has 15 residues. The CDR3 DNA reads TGTGCCAGCAGACCCGGACTAGCGGGTTACAATGAGCAGTTCTTC. Translation: CASRPGLAGYNEQFF.

The rearrangement joins TRBV24-1 to TRBJ2-1, with 15 bases that match TRBD2. V lost 4 bases, J lost 9 bases, and 9 bases stayed unmatched. Per the germline V gene, CDR1 is KGHDR and CDR2 is SFDVKD. The CDR3 extends over 17 amino acids. In DNA, the CDR3 is TGTGCCACCAGTGACGCTGGGACTAGCGGGAGGATCTCTGAGCAGTTCTTC. Protein product: CATSDAGTSGRISEQFF.

This clone was observed a single time. The gene calls are TRBV7-8 and TRBJ2-4; D is unclear. CDR1 SGHVS and CDR2 FQNEAQ come from the germline V gene. The ends were cut back, 5 bases at V and 6 bases at J, with 11 bases in the middle. CDR3 length equals 13 residues. The CDR3 DNA is TGTGCCAGCAGCCCCCACGGTGGAAACATTCAGTACTTC. This sequence encodes CASSPHGGNIQYF.

The J gene is TRBJ1-5, the V gene TRBV2; D might be TRBD1 (5 bases). Trimming shortened V by 1 base and J by 4 bases, and 8 bases separated the two germline ends. Germline values: CDR1 SNHLY, CDR2 FYNNEI. The CDR3 is made up of 14 amino acids. The CDR3 sequence is CASSEGKGNQPQHF. As DNA, the CDR3 is TGTGCCAGCAGTGAAGGAAAGGGGAATCAGCCCCAGCATTTT.

This sequence joins TRBV5-1 and TRBJ2-1; perhaps TRBD2 as D (5 bases). CDR3 length: 15 amino acids. V shed 4 bases and J shed 0 bases, with 11 bases lying between them. Germline assignment: CDR1 SGHRS and CDR2 YFSETQ. CDR3 DNA: TGCGCCAGCAGCACGGAGCGGAGCTCCTACAATGAGCAGTTCTTC. Translated: CASSTERSSYNEQFF.

The V gene is TRBV27, the J gene TRBJ2-1; D ambiguous. V shed 1 base and J shed 2 bases, with 15 bases lying between them. The CDR3 is 17 amino acids. The germline CDR1 and CDR2 sequences are MNHEY and SMNVEV (reference sequence). CDR3 in DNA: TGTGCCAGCAGTTTATGGGGTTTGGCTAATACCTACAATGAGCAGTTCTTC. Protein sequence: CASSLWGLANTYNEQFF.

The chain is built from TRBV29-1 and TRBJ2-5, with 10 bases fitting TRBD2. This CDR3 is built from 14 residues. Germline V lookup: CDR1 SQVTM, CDR2 ANQGSEA. V lost 7 bases, J lost 5 bases, and 10 bases stayed unmatched. In nucleotides, the CDR3 is TGCAGCGGGCGATCTAGCGGGAGTGGGGAGACCCAGTACTTC. It translates to CSGRSSGSGETQYF.

V usage is TRBV14 and J usage is TRBJ2-3; D uncertain. The ends were cut back, 1 base at V and 9 bases at J, with 14 bases in the middle. Germline assignment: CDR1 SGHDN and CDR2 FVKESK. This CDR3 region has 14 residues. The CDR3 bases are TGTGCCAGCAGCCAAGCCCGGGCGCTTGAGACGCAGTATTTT. It codes for CASSQARALETQYF.

Turning to this clone: A read error may produce the germline difference seen at one junction end. The rearrangement links TRBV28 to TRBJ2-1; 8 bases align to TRBD2. Germline values: CDR1 MDHEN, CDR2 SYDVKM. The CDR3 has 14 amino acids. CDR3 loop: CATISGSSHNEQFF. The CDR3, as DNA: TGTGCCACCATCAGCGGGAGCTCCCACAATGAGCAGTTCTTC.

This clone was picked up one time. The rearrangement links TRBV11-3 to TRBJ2-1; 11 bases line up with TRBD2. V dropped 5 bases and J dropped 6; count of bases not matched to a gene: 3. Germline V gene lookup returns CDR1 SGHNT and CDR2 YENEEA. This CDR3 is built from 14 residues. CDR3 sequence: CASSGGLAGNEQFF. The CDR3 DNA is TGTGCCAGCAGCGGCGGACTAGCGGGCAATGAGCAGTTCTTC.

The CDR3 loop is CASSYTRMGQVVSNQPQHF. The CDR3 nucleotides read TGTGCCAGCAGTTACACCCGTATGGGACAGGTTGTTAGCAATCAGCCCCAGCATTTT. The chain has TRBV6-2 or TRBV6-3 and TRBJ1-5, with 8 bases lining up with TRBD1. V was clipped by 2 bases and J by 0 bases; unmatched bases: 12. From germline, CDR1 is MNHEY and CDR2 SVGEGT. This CDR3 has 19 residues.

The count of this clone is one. This rearrangement joins TRBV11-3 to TRBJ2-3, with D possibly called TRBD1 or TRBD2 (5 bases each). V shed 1 base and J shed 5 bases, with 13 bases lying between them. CDR1 is SGHNT, CDR2 YENEEA, per germline. This CDR3 is 15 amino acids long. The CDR3 DNA reads as TGTGCCAGCAGCTTAGGGGGGTCGGACATAGATACGCAGTATTTT. Its protein product is CASSLGGSDIDTQYF.

This chain joins TRBV6-5 and TRBJ1-2, with TRBD1 identical over 7 bases. V trimming: 5 bases; J trimming: 4 bases; junction bases outside the gene matches: 7. Germline V gene sequence: CDR1 MNHEY, CDR2 SVGAGI. CDR3 size: 14 residues. CDR3 DNA: TGTGCCAGCAGTACAACAGGGGTTGGCTATGGCTACACCTTC. Its protein product is CASSTTGVGYGYTF.

The chain links TRBV6-5 to TRBJ1-1; D gene unclear. Per germline, CDR1 MNHEY and CDR2 SVGAGI. The V end was cut by 7 bases, the J end by 7 bases, with 19 bases between. The CDR3 is made up of 14 amino acids. The CDR3 sequence: CASTGRLNSVEAFF. DNA for the CDR3: TGTGCCAGCACCGGACGCCTTAATTCGGTTGAAGCTTTCTTT.

In nucleotides, the CDR3 is TGTGCCAGCAGTTTAAAAGTATACGAAAAACTGTTTTTT. Translation gives CASSLKVYEKLFF. The chain recombines TRBV27 with TRBJ1-4, with D hard to call. Deletions cut 2 bases from V and 8 bases from J, with 9 bases between. The germline gives CDR1 MNHEY, CDR2 SMNVEV (reference sequence). There are 13 residues in the CDR3.

This chain connects TRBV28 to TRBJ1-2; D gene unclear. V lost 4 bases and J lost 0, with 9 bases in between. The CDR3 covers 14 residues. CDR1 is MDHEN and CDR2 is SYDVKM in the germline V gene. The CDR3, as DNA: TGTGCCAGCAGTTCGGGAGGTTCTAACTATGGCTACACCTTC. It codes for CASSSGGSNYGYTF.

This chain joins TRBV28 and TRBJ1-1, with D possibly matching TRBD1 (6 bases). CDR3 size: 15 residues. The ends were cut back, 6 bases at V and 5 bases at J, with 19 bases in the middle. Germline values: CDR1 MDHEN, CDR2 SYDVKM. CDR3 in DNA: TGTGCCAGCAGGACCCAAGTGGGGGCAAATACTGAAGCTTTCTTT. This sequence encodes CASRTQVGANTEAFF.

This clone has a single count. The CDR3 region is CASSLGNRVGGNTIYF. The CDR3, as DNA: TGTGCCAGCAGCTTAGGGAACAGGGTCGGTGGAAACACCATATATTTT. The rearrangement links TRBV7-2 to TRBJ1-3; a possible D gene is TRBD1 (6 bases). Looked up from germline, CDR1 is SGHTA and CDR2 is FQGNSA. Trimming took 1 base from V and 3 from J, leaving 13 bases between them. The CDR3 extends over 16 amino acids.

The chain has TRBV29-1 and TRBJ2-1, with D unresolved. Germline V gene sequence: CDR1 SQVTM, CDR2 ANQGSEA. The V end was cut by 7 bases, the J end by 9 bases, with 10 bases between. This CDR3 is built from 10 residues. For the CDR3, the DNA is TGCAGCGCTAGGGTGGGTGAGCAGTTCTTC. Translated: CSARVGEQFF.

About this clone: Other DNA sequences in this specimen translate into the identical CDR3. V gene TRBV2 combines with J gene TRBJ1-2; tentative D call: TRBD1 (5 bases). Germline lookup yields CDR1 SNHLY and CDR2 FYNNEI. This CDR3 is built from 13 residues. V dropped 3 bases and J dropped 1 base, with 6 bases sitting between them. For the CDR3, the DNA is TGTGCCAGCAGTGATAGGGGTAACTATGGCTACACCTTC. Translation gives CASSDRGNYGYTF.

In this sample, this clone turned up a few times. The chain has TRBV10-1 and TRBJ1-1, with a weak D call TRBD1 (6 bases). From germline, CDR1 is WNHNN and CDR2 SYGVQD (reference sequence). V lost 0 bases, J lost 9 bases, and 23 bases lay in between. The CDR3 has 17 residues. In DNA, the CDR3 is TGCGCCAGCAGTGAGTCAGGGACTCCGACAAGGGGGGAGAAAGCTTTCTTT. Translating gives CASSESGTPTRGEKAFF.